This T cell receptor beta chain was documented in a study of spatial heterogeneity in lung cancer (dated by TCRdb to the late 2010s). With regard to the full study: Beta-chain transcripts were consistently detected in greater numbers than alpha-chain transcripts, which likely reflects a higher abundance of beta-chain transcripts. In the raw uncorrected reads, each unique combination of TCR and UMI appeared more than ten times on average. The study quantitatively compared TCR alpha and beta repertoires across multiple tumor regions, matched nontumor lung and blood in non-small cell lung cancer. Nonsynonymous mutation counts, determined by whole-exome sequencing of tumor tissue, were related to features of the TCR repertoire. Both alpha and beta chains were TCR-sequenced in 200 to 250 tumor regions, around 64 matched nontumor lung samples and around 54 PBMC samples obtained at surgery.

The protocol used for the library was 5' RACE. Sequencing was carried out with a NextSeq 500. In the TCR library protocol, a unique molecular identifier was attached to each TCR cDNA molecule so that PCR and sequencing errors could be corrected. For the original study's pipeline: Decombinator tools were used for TCR identification, UMI-based error correction and CDR3 extraction. TCRs above a frequency of 2 per 1,000, corresponding to the top 1% of the tumor frequency distribution, were defined as expanded. Renyi diversity was calculated using the R vegan package after each repertoire was subsampled 100 times to 5,000 TCRs. CDR3 similarity networks were built from amino acid triplet string-kernel similarity, connecting CDR3s with pairwise similarity above 0.82. In-frame beta chains were kept once TCRdb had trimmed the public reads at Q25 with fastp and called clones with MiXCR. Entries are consolidated by CDR3 protein sequence, retaining the most common genes and DNA. The V and J calls and clone size are TCRdb's, not the authors'. This sample is represented by approximately 22,000 distinct CDR3 sequences; about 4.5% of them were singletons. Under 45% of the sample lies in the top ten.

Broader findings and caveats from the paper: Ubiquitous expanded tumor TCRs were detected in blood more often at tumor resection than at routine follow-up. Additional single-cell paired TCR alpha and beta sequencing was considered necessary to confirm, at a functional level, the hypothesis that regional TCRs recognize regional mutations.

This clonotype was detected many times. Its antigen target is currently unknown. It has no much larger one-base neighbor in the sample; base qualities were not kept. Per the publication, the time point label means: sample taken at primary tumor resection. TCR sequencing used whole RNA extracted from tumor and nontumor lung tissue, or from cryopreserved PBMC samples, without cell sorting. Donors were 65 to 85 patients with early-stage, untreated non-small cell lung cancer from the lung TRACERx cohort. A patient was chosen for TCR sequencing only when enough RNA was available from at least two tumor regions. The TCR was taken from a male donor with early-stage non-small cell lung cancer. This sample comprised PBMCs, obtained at surgery.

In nucleotide form, the sequence is TGCAGTGCTAGTCTATCTTCGCAGCCCCAGCATTTT. It translates to CSASLSSQPQHF. Rearrangement joined TRBV20-1 to TRBJ1-5; the D segment cannot be called with confidence. V loses 3 bases, J loses 7 bases, and the germline ends lie 10 bases apart. From the cysteine up to the phenylalanine, the CDR3 has a length of 12 residues. Only the CDR3 region is kept as DNA, spanning 36 bases read in frame from base 1. As encoded in the germline V gene (reference sequence), CDR1 is DFQATT while CDR2 is SNEGSKA.